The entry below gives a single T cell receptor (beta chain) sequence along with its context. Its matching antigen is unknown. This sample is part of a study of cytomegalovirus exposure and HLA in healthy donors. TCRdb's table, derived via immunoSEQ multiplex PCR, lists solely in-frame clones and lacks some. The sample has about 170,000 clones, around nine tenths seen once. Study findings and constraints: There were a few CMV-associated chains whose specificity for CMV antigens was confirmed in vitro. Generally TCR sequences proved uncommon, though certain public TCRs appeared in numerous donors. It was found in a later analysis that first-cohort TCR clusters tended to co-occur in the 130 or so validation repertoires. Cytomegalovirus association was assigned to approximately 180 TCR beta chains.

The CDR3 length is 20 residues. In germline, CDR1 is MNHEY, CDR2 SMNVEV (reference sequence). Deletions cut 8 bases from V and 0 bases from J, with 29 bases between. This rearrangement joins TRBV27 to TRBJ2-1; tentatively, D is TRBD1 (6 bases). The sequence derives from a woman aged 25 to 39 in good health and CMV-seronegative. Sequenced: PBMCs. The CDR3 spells CASLPFESGGRGSSYNEQFF. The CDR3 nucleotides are TGTGCCAGCCTCCCGTTTGAAAGTGGGGGCCGAGGCAGCTCCTACAATGAGCAGTTCTTC.